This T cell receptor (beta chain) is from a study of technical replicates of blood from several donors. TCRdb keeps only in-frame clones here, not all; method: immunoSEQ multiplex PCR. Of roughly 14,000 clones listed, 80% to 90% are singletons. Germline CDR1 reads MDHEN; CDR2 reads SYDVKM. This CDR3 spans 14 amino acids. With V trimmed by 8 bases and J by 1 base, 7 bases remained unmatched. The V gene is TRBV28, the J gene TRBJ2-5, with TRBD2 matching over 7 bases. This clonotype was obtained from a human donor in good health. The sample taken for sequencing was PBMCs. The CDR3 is CASSAWEGQETQYF. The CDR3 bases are TGTGCCAGCTCGGCCTGGGAGGGCCAAGAGACCCAGTACTTC.